These 15 T cell receptor beta chains were all obtained from the same sample, sequenced in a study of molecular identifiers for immune sequencing clone quantification. TCRdb re-called the PCR reads with MiXCR, one entry per CDR3 protein. Among about 320,000 distinct CDR3 sequences, roughly 24% were seen once, and the ten largest hold 0.74%. Sample: naive CD8+ T cells from blood, with Jurkat cell RNA spiked in. As for subset: FACS-sorted CD8+CD4-CCR7+CD45RA+ naive T cells. The receptor set was obtained from a human donor in good health. Some libraries in this study had Jurkat cell RNA spiked in.

Worth noting for this clonotype: A much larger clone differs from this one at a single base, so this may be a read error. The V gene is TRBV6-5, the J gene TRBJ1-1, with D uncertain. Per the germline V gene, CDR1 is MNHEY and CDR2 is SVGAGI. The CDR3 covers 14 residues. V lost 8 bases and J lost 13, with 26 bases in between. In DNA, the CDR3 is TGTGCCAGCTTTCTAATCGCAGGAGCCCAGGAGGGTTTCTTT. Its protein is CASFLIAGAQEGFF.

This chain joins TRBV4-3 and TRBJ2-3; D call uncertain. Between the trimmed V and J ends, which lost 6 bases and 6 bases, there was a span of 7 bases. Germline V gene sequence: CDR1 LGHNA, CDR2 YSLEER. CDR3 length: 11 amino acids. Written as DNA, the CDR3 is TGCGCCAGCAGTCAGCAGGATACGCAGTATTTT. Translated, it gives CASSQQDTQYF.

In its sample, this clonotype was seen a few times. The CDR3 DNA reads TGTGCCAGCAGCTTAGATTCAATAGGACAGGGTTGGTACGAGCAGTACTTC. Its translation: CASSLDSIGQGWYEQYF. The chain has TRBV11-2 and TRBJ2-7; 8 bases align to TRBD1. V lost 0 bases, J lost 4 bases, and 11 bases stayed unmatched. CDR3 length: 17 amino acids. The V gene's germline CDR1 is SGHAT and CDR2 FQNNGV.

This clonotype turned up a few times. The V gene is TRBV4-1, the J gene TRBJ2-1; TRBD2 agrees at 12 bases. This CDR3 spans 19 amino acids. Germline V gene lookup returns CDR1 MGHRA and CDR2 YSYEKL. Trimming removed 0 bases from V and 12 bases from J; junction bases left unmatched: 18. The CDR3 sequence is CASSQDDPSVLAGGGWQFF. CDR3 nucleotide sequence: TGCGCCAGCAGCCAAGATGACCCCTCAGTCCTAGCGGGAGGGGGCTGGCAGTTCTTC.

In the case of this clonotype: With a much larger clone just one base away, this may be a read error. V gene TRBV2 combines with J gene TRBJ1-5; D is unresolved. CDR3 length: 16 amino acids. CDR1 and CDR2 (germline): SNHLY, FYNNEI. The CDR3 here is CASSAGDTYSSQPQHF. The CDR3, as DNA: TGTGCCAGCAGTGCTGGAGACACATATAGCAGTCAGCCCCAGCATTTT.

The rearrangement joins TRBV3-1 to TRBJ1-1, with TRBD1 matching over 7 bases. CDR3 length: 14 residues. Germline CDR1 and CDR2: LGHDT and YNNKEL (reference sequence). V lost 0 bases and J lost 4; bases outside the gene matches: 2. This chain's CDR3 is CASSQDWDSTEAFF. In nucleotides, the CDR3 is TGTGCCAGCAGCCAAGATTGGGACAGCACTGAAGCTTTCTTT.

This clonotype has just one count. The genes are TRBV30 and TRBJ2-3; 9 nucleotides line up with TRBD2. Germline trimming cut 3 bases from V and 1 base from J; bases unmatched to any gene: 2. The CDR3 runs 14 residues. The germline V gene encodes CDR1 GTSNPN and CDR2 SVGIG (reference sequence). The CDR3 loop is CAWSVAGGTDTQYF. CDR3 coding DNA: TGTGCCTGGAGCGTAGCGGGGGGCACAGATACGCAGTATTTT.

The V gene is TRBV9, the J gene TRBJ2-7; D is perhaps TRBD2 (5 bases). V was cut by 4 bases and J by 0 bases, with 17 bases left in between. Germline V gene sequence: CDR1 SGDLS, CDR2 YYNGEE. This CDR3 contains 16 residues. DNA for the CDR3: TGTGCCAGCAGCCCGAACGGGGATCCCCGCTCCTACGAGCAGTACTTC. This encodes CASSPNGDPRSYEQYF.

Comment on this clonotype: A read error may be the cause here, since a much bigger clone is one base away. V gene TRBV7-6 combines with J gene TRBJ2-3; D may be TRBD1 (6 bases). The CDR3 extends over 15 amino acids. Germline V gene sequence: CDR1 SGHVS, CDR2 FNYEAQ. The CDR3 loop reads CAGSEGTQLSDTQYF. CDR3 coding DNA: TGTGCCGGCAGCGAAGGGACACAACTCAGTGATACGCAGTATTTT.

A word on this clonotype: Because it lacks the conserved phenylalanine or tryptophan at the end, this CDR3 is likely a read error. This rearrangement joins TRBV27 to TRBJ1-1; 8 bases agree with TRBD1. CDR3 size: 13 residues. The trim removed 3 bases at V and 4 bases at J, leaving 1 base unmatched. The germline CDR1 and CDR2 sequences are MNHEY and SMNVEV (reference sequence). CDR3: CASSFTGGTEAFL. CDR3 nucleotides: TGTGCCAGCAGTTTCACAGGGGGCACTGAAGCTTTCCTT.

This clonotype was counted ten times or more. The chain recombines TRBV7-9 with TRBJ2-2; D is unresolved. Germline values: CDR1 SEHNR, CDR2 FQNEAQ (reference sequence). The CDR3 totals 19 residues. Trimming pared 1 base from V and 4 bases from J, leaving 22 bases between. CDR3 sequence: CASSLESPSLSPSTGELFF. Here the CDR3 DNA reads TGTGCCAGCAGCTTAGAATCGCCCTCCCTGTCCCCCTCCACCGGGGAGCTGTTTTTT.

With respect to this clonotype: A much bigger clone sits one base away, suggesting this may be a read error. The chain is built from TRBV7-9 and TRBJ2-7; possibly TRBD1 for D (6 bases). Germline CDR1 reads SEHNR; CDR2 reads FQNEAQ (reference sequence). The CDR3 totals 14 residues. V lost 8 bases and J lost 6, with 20 bases in between. The CDR3 loop is CASCPRLGAGEQYF. The DNA of the CDR3 is TGTGCCAGCTGCCCTCGTCTGGGGGCCGGCGAGCAGTACTTC.

This clonotype showed up many times. The chain combines TRBV5-1 with TRBJ1-2; D is uncertain. The V gene's germline CDR1 is SGHRS and CDR2 YFSETQ. The CDR3 totals 12 residues. The ends were cut back, 0 bases at V and 5 bases at J, with 5 bases in the middle. CDR3 nucleotide sequence: TGCGCCAGCAGCTTGGATGCTTATGGCTACACCTTC. Translating gives CASSLDAYGYTF.

In its sample, this clonotype was seen many times. The rearrangement links TRBV5-1 to TRBJ2-5; D is perhaps TRBD1 or TRBD2 (6 bases each). CDR3 size: 14 residues. Germline V lookup: CDR1 SGHRS, CDR2 YFSETQ. Trimming took off 2 bases at V and 1 base at J, with 9 bases between the two ends. In DNA, the CDR3 is TGCGCCAGCAGCTTCGGGGGCGGCCAAGAGACCCAGTACTTC. Translated: CASSFGGGQETQYF. Full variable domain (outside the CDR3, taken from reference TRBV5-1 and TRBJ2-5): KAGVTQTPRYLIKTRGQQVTLSCSPISGHRSVSWYQQTPGQGLQFLFEYFSETQRNKGNFPGRFSGRQFSNSRSEMNVSTLELGDSALYLCASSFGGGQETQYFGPGTRLLVL.

The chain joins TRBV27 to TRBJ1-1; D is undetermined. The CDR3 totals 13 residues. Germline V gene sequence: CDR1 MNHEY, CDR2 SMNVEV (reference sequence). The germline V and J ends were trimmed by 6 bases and 7 bases, with 15 bases remaining between them. The CDR3 reads CASSRNPADEAFF. CDR3 DNA sequence: TGTGCCAGCAGCAGAAACCCGGCAGATGAAGCTTTCTTT.